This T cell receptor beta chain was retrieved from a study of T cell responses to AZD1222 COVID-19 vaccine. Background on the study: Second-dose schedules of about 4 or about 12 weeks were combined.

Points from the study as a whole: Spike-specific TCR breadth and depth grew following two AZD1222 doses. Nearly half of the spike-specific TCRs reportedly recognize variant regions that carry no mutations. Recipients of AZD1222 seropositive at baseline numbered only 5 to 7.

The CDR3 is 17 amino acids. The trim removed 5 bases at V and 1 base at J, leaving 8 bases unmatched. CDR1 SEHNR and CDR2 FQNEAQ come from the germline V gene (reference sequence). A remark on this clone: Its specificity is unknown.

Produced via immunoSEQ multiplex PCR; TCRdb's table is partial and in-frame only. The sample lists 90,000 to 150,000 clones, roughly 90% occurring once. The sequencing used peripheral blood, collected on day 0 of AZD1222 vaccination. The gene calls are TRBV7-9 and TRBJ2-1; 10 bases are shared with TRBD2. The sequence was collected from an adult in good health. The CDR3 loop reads CASSGAASGGSYNEQFF. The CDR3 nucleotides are TGTGCCAGCAGCGGGGCGGCTAGCGGGGGATCCTACAATGAGCAGTTCTTC.